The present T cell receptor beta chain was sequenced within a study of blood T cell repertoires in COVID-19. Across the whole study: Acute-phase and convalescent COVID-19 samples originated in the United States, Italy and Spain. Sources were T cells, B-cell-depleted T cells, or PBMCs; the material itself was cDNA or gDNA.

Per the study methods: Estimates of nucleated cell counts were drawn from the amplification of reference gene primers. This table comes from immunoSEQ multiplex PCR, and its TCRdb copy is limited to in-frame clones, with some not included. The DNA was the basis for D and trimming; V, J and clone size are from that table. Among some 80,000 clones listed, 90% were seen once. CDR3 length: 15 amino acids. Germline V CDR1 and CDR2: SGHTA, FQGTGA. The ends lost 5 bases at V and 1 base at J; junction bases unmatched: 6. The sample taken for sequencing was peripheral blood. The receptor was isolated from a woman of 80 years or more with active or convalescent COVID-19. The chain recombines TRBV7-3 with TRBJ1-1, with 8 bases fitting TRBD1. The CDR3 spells CASSIGQGWNTEAFF. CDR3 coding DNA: TGTGCCAGCAGCATTGGACAGGGATGGAACACTGAAGCTTTCTTT. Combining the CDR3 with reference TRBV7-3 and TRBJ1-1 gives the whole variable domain GAGVSQTPSNKVTEKGKYVELRCDPISGHTALYWYRQSLGQGPEFLIYFQGTGAADDSGLPNDRFFAVRPEGSVSTLKIQRTERGDSAVYLCASSIGQGWNTEAFFGQGTRLTVV.